The 21 T cell receptor beta chains below come from one sample, sequenced in a study of blood T cell repertoires in COVID-19. TCRdb keeps only in-frame clones here, not all; method: immunoSEQ multiplex PCR. The data contain some 290,000 clones, 89% of them singletons. The sequenced material came from PBMCs or T cells enriched from blood (not recorded which). The receptors derive from a woman aged 25 to 39 who had recovered from COVID-19.

The V call is TRBV20-1, the J call TRBJ1-2; D perhaps matches TRBD1 (5 bases). The ends were cut back, 4 bases at V and 4 bases at J, with 10 bases in the middle. Germline values: CDR1 DFQATT, CDR2 SNEGSKA (reference sequence). This CDR3 region has 12 residues. CDR3 sequence (DNA): TGCAGTGCTAATGACAGAACCTATGGCTACACCTTC. It codes for CSANDRTYGYTF.

This clone was observed a few times. The chain carries TRBV6-2 or TRBV6-3 and TRBJ1-2; a weak D match, TRBD1 (6 bases). CDR3 length: 13 residues. V lost 5 bases, J lost 7 bases, and 14 bases lay in between. Germline V lookup: CDR1 MNHEY, CDR2 SVGEGT. The CDR3 coding sequence is TGTGCCAGCAGTCACAGGGTTTCGGGTGGCTACACCTTC. It translates to CASSHRVSGGYTF.

V and J are TRBV3-1 (or the pseudogene TRBV3-2) and TRBJ2-5, with a weak D call TRBD1 (6 bases). Looked up from germline, CDR1 is LGHDT and CDR2 is YNNKEL (reference sequence). V was trimmed by 5 bases and J by 4 bases, leaving 14 bases between them. CDR3 length: 14 residues. DNA of the CDR3: TGTGCCAGCAGCACCCCGGACAGAATAGAGACCCAGTACTTC. The encoded protein is CASSTPDRIETQYF.

The chain combines TRBV13 with TRBJ1-3; possibly TRBD1 for D (5 bases). Germline V CDR1 and CDR2: PRHDT, FYEKMQ (reference sequence). The CDR3 spans 15 residues. Trimming cost V 5 bases and J 8 bases, with 19 bases left between them. The CDR3 spells CASSRDLSNQDTIYF. DNA of the CDR3: TGTGCCAGCAGCCGGGACTTATCCAACCAAGACACCATATATTTT.

This rearrangement joins TRBV10-2 to TRBJ1-5, with 9 bases identical to TRBD1. V dropped 8 bases and J dropped 8; count of bases not matched to a gene: 7. The CDR3 spans 13 residues. Germline lookup yields CDR1 WSHSY and CDR2 SAAADI. CDR3 region: CASGTGGREPQHF. Here the CDR3 DNA reads TGCGCCAGCGGTACAGGGGGCAGGGAGCCCCAGCATTTT.

Notes on this clone: The sample contains more than one DNA sequence encoding this CDR3. The gene calls are TRBV5-1 and TRBJ2-5; weak D call: TRBD1 (6 bases). CDR3 length: 14 amino acids. V was shortened by 0 bases and J by 4 bases, with 10 bases between the two germline ends. In germline, CDR1 is SGHRS, CDR2 YFSETQ. CDR3 in amino acids: CASSLGGRGETQYF. The DNA of the CDR3 is TGCGCCAGCAGCTTGGGGGGGCGCGGAGAGACCCAGTACTTC.

The chain carries TRBV18 and TRBJ1-5; 9 positions match TRBD1. With V trimmed by 2 bases and J by 1 base, 9 bases remained unmatched. CDR1 KGHSH and CDR2 LQKENI come from the germline V gene. The CDR3 is 18 amino acids. The CDR3 reads CASSPAAGTGLSNQPQHF. The CDR3 DNA reads as TGTGCCAGCTCACCAGCCGCCGGGACAGGGTTAAGCAATCAGCCCCAGCATTTT.

This chain connects TRBV10-1 to TRBJ2-2; no firm D call. Looked up from germline, CDR1 is WNHNN and CDR2 is SYGVQD (reference sequence). Trimming removed 3 bases at V and 7 bases at J, with 9 bases between. The CDR3 is 13 amino acids. CDR3 protein: CASSDRLLGELFF. CDR3 coding DNA: TGCGCCAGCAGTGACCGCCTACTCGGGGAGCTGTTTTTT.

This clone showed up just once. In nucleotides, the CDR3 is TGTGCCAGCAGCCTTAGGGGCATCTCCTACGAGCAGTACTTC. As protein: CASSLRGISYEQYF. The chain couples TRBV7-9 to TRBJ2-7, with D tentatively TRBD1 (5 bases). Germline V gives CDR1 SEHNR, CDR2 FQNEAQ (reference sequence). The CDR3 loop spans 14 amino acids. The V gene lost 5 bases and the J gene lost 0 bases, with 11 bases spanning the gap.

The J gene is TRBJ2-1, the V gene TRBV7-3; TRBD1 matches 7 bases. The CDR3 has 15 amino acids. V lost 5 bases, J lost 3 bases, and 7 bases stayed unmatched. The germline gives CDR1 SGHTA, CDR2 FQGTGA. CDR3 region: CASSLDRAVYNEQFF. Here the CDR3 DNA reads TGTGCCAGCAGCCTCGACAGGGCGGTCTACAATGAGCAGTTCTTC.

In its sample, this clone was seen once. The chain uses TRBV4-2 and TRBJ1-2; D possibly corresponds to TRBD1 (5 bases). Germline assignment: CDR1 LGHNA and CDR2 YNFKEQ. Between the trimmed V and J ends, which lost 0 bases and 4 bases, there was a span of 12 bases. The CDR3 consists of 15 residues. In DNA, the CDR3 is TGTGCCAGCAGCCAAGATTGGGGGGGGACCTATGGCTACACCTTC. This codes for CASSQDWGGTYGYTF.

The V and J genes are TRBV6-6 and TRBJ2-1; 8 nucleotides align to TRBD1. This CDR3 spans 14 amino acids. After removal of 2 bases from V and 7 bases from J, the junction contained 4 bases not matched to a gene. Germline CDR1 reads MNHNY; CDR2 reads SVGAGI (reference sequence). The CDR3 region is CASSYTGQGNEQFF. CDR3 nucleotides: TGTGCCAGCAGTTACACCGGACAGGGTAATGAGCAGTTCTTC.

The chain carries TRBV5-1 and TRBJ2-7; 9 bases line up with TRBD1. Germline CDR1 is SGHRS and CDR2 is YFSETQ. Trimming took 4 bases from V and 5 from J; bases not matched to a gene: 13. The CDR3 consists of 16 residues. The CDR3 DNA reads TGCGCCAGCAGCCAGGGGGCAGGGACAGGGTTCGACGAGCAGTACTTC. It yields the protein CASSQGAGTGFDEQYF.

This chain links TRBV5-1 with TRBJ2-3; unclear D gene. The germline gives CDR1 SGHRS, CDR2 YFSETQ. V lost 1 base and J lost 6, with 12 bases in between. This CDR3 is 14 amino acids long. The CDR3 DNA reads TGCGCCAGCAGCTTGTCCGGTTTTGAGGATACGCAGTATTTT. Amino acids: CASSLSGFEDTQYF.

V usage is TRBV18 and J usage is TRBJ1-2; TRBD1 might be the D (6 bases). The length of the CDR3 is 13 residues. Germline CDR1 reads KGHSH; CDR2 reads LQKENI. V was clipped by 4 bases and J by 4 bases, with 10 bases between them. The CDR3 DNA reads as TGTGCCAGCTCACTACAGGGTTCCTATGGCTACACCTTC. Translation gives CASSLQGSYGYTF. Together with reference TRBV18 and TRBJ1-2, the CDR3 gives the full variable domain: NAGVMQNPRHLVRRRGQEARLRCSPMKGHSHVYWYRQLPEEGLKFMVYLQKENIIDESGMPKERFSAEFPKEGPSILRIQQVVRGDSAAYFCASSLQGSYGYTFGSGTRLTVV.

The rearrangement joins TRBV27 to TRBJ1-5; no clear D. This CDR3 has 13 amino acids. V lost 4 bases to trimming and J lost 6 bases, with 10 bases between them. From germline, CDR1 is MNHEY and CDR2 SMNVEV (reference sequence). CDR3 protein: CASSWAGGQPQHF. The CDR3 DNA follows: TGTGCCAGCAGTTGGGCCGGAGGTCAGCCCCAGCATTTT.

The table lists this clone with a few counts. CDR3 DNA: TGCGCCAGCAGCTTCAGAGGCGATGCCCCTTACTTC. This sequence encodes CASSFRGDAPYF. The chain recombines TRBV5-1 with TRBJ2-7; no reliable D call. V was pared by 2 bases and J by 13 bases, with 16 bases between. CDR1 is SGHRS, CDR2 YFSETQ, per germline. This CDR3 has 12 amino acids.

CDR3 nucleotide sequence: TGTGCCAGCAGCTTAGAGCGGTACGAGCAGTACTTC. It yields the protein CASSLERYEQYF. The rearrangement joins TRBV7-2 to TRBJ2-7; D is perhaps TRBD2 (5 bases). Germline V gives CDR1 SGHTA, CDR2 FQGNSA. V dropped 1 base and J dropped 4 bases, with 5 bases sitting between them. The CDR3 runs 12 residues. Complete variable domain (other parts from reference TRBV7-2 and TRBJ2-7): GAGVSQSPSNKVTEKGKDVELRCDPISGHTALYWYRQSLGQGLEFLIYFQGNSAPDKSGLPSDRFSAERTGGSVSTLTIQRTQQEDSAVYLCASSLERYEQYFGPGTRLTVT.

This chain uses TRBV28 with TRBJ1-1; 8 bases are shared with TRBD1. The germline V gene has CDR1 MDHEN and CDR2 SYDVKM. The CDR3 consists of 16 residues. Trimming removed 2 bases from V and 3 bases from J; junction bases left unmatched: 8. This CDR3 is CASSLKVDREDTEAFF. For the CDR3, the DNA is TGTGCCAGCAGTTTAAAAGTGGACAGGGAAGACACTGAAGCTTTCTTT.

The chain links TRBV29-1 to TRBJ2-5, with TRBD1 identical over 9 bases. In germline, CDR1 is SQVTM, CDR2 ANQGSEA. Losses at the gene ends were 6 bases for V and 5 bases for J; bases not matched to a gene: 10. There are 14 residues in the CDR3. The CDR3 loop is CSVAGTGLFETQYF. The DNA of the CDR3 is TGCAGCGTCGCCGGGACAGGGTTGTTTGAGACCCAGTACTTC.

The J gene is TRBJ2-1, the V gene TRBV3-1 (or the pseudogene TRBV3-2); maybe TRBD2 (5 bases). The germline V gene has CDR1 LGHDT and CDR2 YNNKEL (reference sequence). Deletions cut 2 bases from V and 7 bases from J, with 21 bases between. The CDR3 length is 17 residues. CDR3 DNA: TGTGCCAGCAGCCAATCACGATTTAACGGGATGTGGAATGAGCAGTTCTTC. This gives the protein CASSQSRFNGMWNEQFF.